This TCR beta chain was captured by sequencing in a study of metastatic and nonmetastatic thyroid tumors. Study context: The comparison covered peripheral blood and tumor or nodule tissue in malignant and benign thyroid patients.

Germline V CDR1 and CDR2: SQVTM, ANQGSEA. CDR3 length: 15 residues. This clone has only a few counts. One end of the junction does not line up with germline, which may come from a read error. The sample contains more than one DNA sequence encoding this CDR3. All patients were untreated before thyroid surgery. As processed by the authors: CDR3 was compared across clinicopathological groups, and the resulting differences were used to build a distant-metastasis classifier for papillary thyroid cancer. TCRdb used MiXCR to call clones anew from the PCR reads. In this record, the V and J calls reflect TCRdb's handling and not the investigators' own analysis. The sample records around 30,000 clones, 10% to 12% being singletons.

The clonotype comes from a female donor with papillary thyroid cancer or a benign thyroid nodule (not recorded which). Some clones in this sample may be carry-over from other donors' samples. Sequenced material: blood. The rearrangement links TRBV29-1 to TRBJ1-1; 7 bases align to TRBD1. The CDR3 sequence is CSVSRQGPSRTEAFF. CDR3 bases: TGCAGCGTTTCCCGACAGGGTCCTAGCAGGACTGAAGCTTTCTTC.